The 5 T cell receptor beta chains given below trace back to one sample, sequenced in a study of blood T cells in healthy people across ages. PCR was performed a second time for roughly 6 to 12 cycles using a sample-barcoded 5' primer and a J-beta primer mix. TCRdb analysed the 5' RACE reads with MiXCR anew, one entry per CDR3 protein. The table shows 1.4 million or so distinct CDR3 sequences, with roughly two fifths occurring only once. The specimen was blood. These receptors were collected from a woman aged 18-29 years in good health.

The table lists this clonotype with a few counts. The chain joins TRBV7-8 to TRBJ2-7, with TRBD2 as a possible D gene (5 bases). Germline values: CDR1 SGHVS, CDR2 FQNEAQ. With 5 bases removed from V and 3 bases from J, the gap between germline ends came to 17 bases. The CDR3 is 15 residues long. The CDR3 DNA reads as TGTGCCAGCAGCCAAAACCCATCCCGGGACTACGAGCAGTACTTC. This translates into CASSQNPSRDYEQYF. Together with reference TRBV7-8 and TRBJ2-7, the CDR3 gives the full variable domain: GAGVSQSPRYKVAKRGQDVALRCDPISGHVSLFWYQQALGQGPEFLTYFQNEAQLDKSGLPSDRFFAERPEGSVSTLKIQRTQQEDSAVYLCASSQNPSRDYEQYFGPGTRLTVT.

In the case of this clonotype: Mismatch with germline at one junction end may stem from a read error. The rearrangement joins TRBV6-2 or TRBV6-3 to TRBJ1-2; D is uncertain. The CDR3 totals 14 residues. The germline V gene encodes CDR1 MNHEY and CDR2 SVGEGT. The CDR3 loop is CASSRAGGPYGYTF. The CDR3 coding sequence is TGTGCCAGCAGTAGGGCAGGCGGGCCTTATGGCTACACTTTC.

V gene TRBV5-5 combines with J gene TRBJ2-1; a possible D gene is TRBD2 (5 bases). V was pared by 3 bases and J by 1 base, with 11 bases between. The CDR3 is made up of 15 amino acids. CDR1 is SGHKS, CDR2 YYEKEE, per germline (reference sequence). The CDR3 coding sequence is TGTGCCAGCAGCTGGGCCTGGAGGTCCTACAATGAGCAGTTCTTC. Translation: CASSWAWRSYNEQFF. Filled out from reference TRBV5-5 and TRBJ2-1, the complete variable domain reads DAGVTQSPTHLIKTRGQQVTLRCSPISGHKSVSWYQQVLGQGPQFIFQYYEKEERGRGNFPDRFSARQFPNYSSELNVNALLLGDSALYLCASSWAWRSYNEQFFGPGTRLTVL.

The chain uses TRBV15 and TRBJ2-7, with TRBD1 matching over 7 bases. Germline values: CDR1 LNHNV, CDR2 YYDKDF (reference sequence). The CDR3 spans 14 residues. V shed 4 bases and J 0 bases; nucleotides not matched to a gene: 3. CDR3 DNA: TGTGCCACCAGCATCAGGGGGAGCTCCTACGAGCAGTACTTC. Protein sequence: CATSIRGSSYEQYF. The full variable domain, in which reference TRBV15 and TRBJ2-7 provide the parts outside the CDR3, is DAMVIQNPRYQVTQFGKPVTLSCSQTLNHNVMYWYQQKSSQAPKLLFHYYDKDFNNEADTPDNFQSRRPNTSFCFLDIRSPGLGDTAMYLCATSIRGSSYEQYFGPGTRLTVT.

Remarks on this clonotype: A read error may explain this, as a much larger clone is one base away. The rearrangement joins TRBV12-3 or TRBV12-4 to TRBJ2-7, with a tentative D call TRBD1 (8 bases). This CDR3 has 15 residues. Between the trimmed V and J ends, which lost 10 bases and 7 bases, there was a span of 26 bases. The CDR3 nucleotides read TGTGCCACCAACGGGGGGACAGGCGGACACAATGAGCAGTACTTC. Its translation is CATNGGTGGHNEQYF.